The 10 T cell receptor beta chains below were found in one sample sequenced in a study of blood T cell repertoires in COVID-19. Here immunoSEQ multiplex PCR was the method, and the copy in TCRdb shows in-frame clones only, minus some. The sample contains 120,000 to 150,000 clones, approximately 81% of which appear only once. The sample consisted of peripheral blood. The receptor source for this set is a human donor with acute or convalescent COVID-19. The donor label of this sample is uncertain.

CDR3 protein: CASSTYGGSNTGELFF. The CDR3 bases are TGTGCCAGCAGCACGTACGGAGGATCGAACACCGGGGAGCTGTTTTTT. The chain links TRBV5-4 to TRBJ2-2; the D gene is possibly TRBD2 (5 bases). CDR3 length: 16 amino acids. Looked up from germline, CDR1 is SGHNT and CDR2 is YYREEE (reference sequence). V was trimmed by 4 bases and J by 0 bases, leaving 13 bases between them.

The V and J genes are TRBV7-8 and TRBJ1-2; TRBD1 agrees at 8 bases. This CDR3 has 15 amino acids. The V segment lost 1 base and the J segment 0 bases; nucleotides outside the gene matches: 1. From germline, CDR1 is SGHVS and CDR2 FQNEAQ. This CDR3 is CASSLGQGSNYGYTF. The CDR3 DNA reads TGTGCCAGCAGCTTAGGACAGGGGTCTAACTATGGCTACACCTTC.

CDR3 DNA sequence: TGTGCCAGCAGAGGGGACATCCTGGAGCAGTACTTC. This sequence encodes CASRGDILEQYF. The chain couples TRBV12-3 or TRBV12-4 to TRBJ2-7, with D possibly TRBD1 on 6 matching bases. Trimming stripped 6 bases from V and 7 bases from J, with 13 bases between. CDR3 size: 12 residues.

Written as DNA, the CDR3 is TGTGCCAGCAGCTTAACCGGCGGGAGTTTCGAAGAGGGCGAGCAGTACGTC. Its protein product is CASSLTGGSFEEGEQYV. The V call is TRBV7-9, the J call TRBJ2-7; 7 nucleotides agree with TRBD2. Germline CDR1 SEHNR, CDR2 FQNEAQ (reference sequence). CDR3 size: 17 residues. V was clipped by 2 bases and J by 6 bases; unmatched bases: 16.

The CDR3 DNA reads as TGTGCCAGCAGTTTAGTAGAGGATCCCTTGGGCACTGAAGCTTTCTTT. This translates into CASSLVEDPLGTEAFF. The chain couples TRBV27 to TRBJ1-1; no firm D call. Germline V gene data show CDR1 as MNHEY and CDR2 as SMNVEV (reference sequence). The CDR3 covers 16 residues. V was pared by 2 bases and J by 4 bases, with 17 bases between.

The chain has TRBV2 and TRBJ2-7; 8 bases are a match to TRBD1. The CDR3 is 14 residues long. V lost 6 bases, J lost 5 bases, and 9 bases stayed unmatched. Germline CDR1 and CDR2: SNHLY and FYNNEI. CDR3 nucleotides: TGTGCCAGCAGGAGGACAGGGTTTGCGGACGAGCAGTACTTC. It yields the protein CASRRTGFADEQYF.

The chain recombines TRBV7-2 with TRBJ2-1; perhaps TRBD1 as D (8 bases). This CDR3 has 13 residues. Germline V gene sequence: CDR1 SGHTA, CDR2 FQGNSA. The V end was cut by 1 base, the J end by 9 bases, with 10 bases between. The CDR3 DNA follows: TGTGCCAGCAGCTTAGACAGGGGGGGTGAGCAGTTCTTC. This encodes CASSLDRGGEQFF.

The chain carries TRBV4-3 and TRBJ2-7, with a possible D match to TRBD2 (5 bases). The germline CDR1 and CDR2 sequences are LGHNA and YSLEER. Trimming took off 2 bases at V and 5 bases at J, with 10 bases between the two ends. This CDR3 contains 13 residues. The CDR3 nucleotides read TGCGCCAGCAGCCAAAGAGGGCAAAACGAGCAGTACTTC. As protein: CASSQRGQNEQYF.

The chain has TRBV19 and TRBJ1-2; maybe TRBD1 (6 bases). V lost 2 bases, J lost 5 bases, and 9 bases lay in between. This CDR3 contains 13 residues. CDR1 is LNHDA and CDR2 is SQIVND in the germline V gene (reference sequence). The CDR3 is CASSIRTAYGYTF. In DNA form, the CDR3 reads TGTGCCAGTAGTATACGGACAGCTTATGGCTACACCTTC.

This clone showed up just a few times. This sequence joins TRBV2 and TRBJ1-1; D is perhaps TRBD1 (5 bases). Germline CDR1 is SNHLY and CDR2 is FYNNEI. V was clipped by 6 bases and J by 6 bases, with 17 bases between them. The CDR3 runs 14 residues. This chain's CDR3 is CASRWDWEGAEAFF. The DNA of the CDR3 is TGTGCCAGCAGGTGGGACTGGGAAGGGGCTGAAGCTTTCTTT. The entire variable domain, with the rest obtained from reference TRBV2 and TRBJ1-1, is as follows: EPEVTQTPSHQVTQMGQEVILRCVPISNHLYFYWYRQILGQKVEFLVSFYNNEISEKSEIFDDQFSVERPDGSNFTLKIRSTKLEDSAMYFCASRWDWEGAEAFFGQGTRLTVV.